The present entry profiles one T cell receptor beta chain with its context. This receptor's antigen is unknown. One base away there is no much larger clone; base qualities are not given. Taken with the paper, the label for time point translates to: blood 2 weeks post-SBRT. The treatment or condition label for this specimen denotes: 15 Gy SBRT to primary tumor, nephrectomy 4 weeks later. To track tumor-enriched clonotypes, serial peripheral blood was sampled from radiation-treated patients at baseline and at 2 weeks and 4 weeks after SBRT. All patients had renal cell carcinoma with clear cell pathology. Genomic DNA for TCR sequencing was prepared using the QIAamp DNA Blood Mini Kit (Qiagen). Samples were included in the analyses only if all quality control checks were passed. This specimen belongs to a study of radiation and T cells in renal cell carcinoma (dated by TCRdb to about 2020). In the study overall: Samples came from a clinical trial, in which primary renal cell carcinomas received 15 Gy stereotactic body radiation therapy followed by nephrectomy 4 weeks later. In total, 50 to 60 samples underwent TCR beta sequencing: roughly 26 tumors plus 27 peripheral blood samples. In the 45 to 65 samples combined, fewer than 5 million unique CDR3 nucleotide sequences were found, encoding about 2,700,000 unique CDR3 amino acid sequences. The paper's findings and limits, for the study overall: Changes in the blood repertoire were not tracked past 4 weeks after treatment. With a single-armed trial design, the study had no way to address how radiation dose or scheduling affects the TCR repertoire. An increase in top tumor clonotypes in blood was observed from baseline to 2 weeks post-radiation, followed by contraction by 4 weeks, which was taken to suggest transient expansion of tumor-resident clones. Because no pretreatment tumor biopsies were available, whether clonotypes were present in the tumor at baseline could not be determined.

TCR beta libraries were generated from genomic DNA with the immunoSEQ kit, following the manufacturer's recommendations. To prepare the libraries, a first multiplex PCR with proprietary primers was run, followed by a second PCR that added unique barcodes, and a bead cleanup was done after each round. Each sample batch included a kit-provided positive control reaction and a negative control reaction. The final libraries were assessed on an Agilent 4200 TapeStation D1000 ScreenTape, pooled by volume, and quantified by qPCR. An Illumina NextSeq500 fitted with a MidOutput 150-cycle cartridge performed the sequencing, running 156 Read1 cycles and 15 Index1 cycles with the kit's custom primers. The pooled library was loaded at 1.0 pM with a roughly 20% PhiX control spike-in. In the source study's methods: Vendor-processed data were analyzed in R, and a clonotype was defined as all T cells sharing the same CDR3 nucleotide sequence. For clone abundance analyses, frequencies were normalized to the 10,000 most abundant clones per sample. Public T cell clones, which averaged fewer than five per sample, were removed prior to analysis. Tumor-enriched and baseline blood-enriched clonotypes were defined by at least a 32-fold difference in abundance between compartments. A beta-binomial differential abundance model was used to identify clonotypes that expanded or contracted between blood time points. Tumor-blood repertoire similarity was measured with the Baroni-Urbani and Buser coefficient, and groups were compared using two-tailed Wilcoxon tests in R. TCRdb limited this immuneACCESS table to in-frame rearrangements with V and J called. A share of clones is missing; checked studies link under half to unresolved V genes, and the rest is unexplained. V, J and clone size derive from that table, while D and trimming were established from the DNA sequence. The table for this sample lists about 150,000 clones; around 90% of them were counted only once. The top ten constitute 10% to 15% of the sample.

For CDR1 and CDR2, the germline V gene (reference sequence) lists GTSNPN and SVGIG. V is cut by 0 bases and J by 8 bases, and the space between the germline ends is 17 bases. Taken from cysteine to phenylalanine, the CDR3 has 16 residues. Only CDR3 DNA remains: 48 bases, in frame from the first base. This receptor was identified in a woman aged 45-60 years with renal cell carcinoma. Sequences were derived from blood, sampled from a patient whose treatment included radiotherapy and nephrectomy. This sequence uses TRBV30 and TRBJ1-6; matching of 6 bases hints at TRBD1 as the D gene. The base sequence is TGTGCCTGGAGTGTATCCCCTCCAGGGGCGGATTCACCCCTCCACTTT. Protein translation: CAWSVSPPGADSPLHF.